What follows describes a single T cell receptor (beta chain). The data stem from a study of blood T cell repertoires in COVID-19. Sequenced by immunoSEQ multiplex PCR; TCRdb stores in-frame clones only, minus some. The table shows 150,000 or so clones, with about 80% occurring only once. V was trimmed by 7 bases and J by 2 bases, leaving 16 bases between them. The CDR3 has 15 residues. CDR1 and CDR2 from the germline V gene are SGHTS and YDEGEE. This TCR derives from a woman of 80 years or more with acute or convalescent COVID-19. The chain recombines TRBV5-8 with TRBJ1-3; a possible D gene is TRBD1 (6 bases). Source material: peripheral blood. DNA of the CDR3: TGTGCCAGCTGTCTGGCCGGGACACCTGGAAACACCATATATTTT. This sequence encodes CASCLAGTPGNTIYF.